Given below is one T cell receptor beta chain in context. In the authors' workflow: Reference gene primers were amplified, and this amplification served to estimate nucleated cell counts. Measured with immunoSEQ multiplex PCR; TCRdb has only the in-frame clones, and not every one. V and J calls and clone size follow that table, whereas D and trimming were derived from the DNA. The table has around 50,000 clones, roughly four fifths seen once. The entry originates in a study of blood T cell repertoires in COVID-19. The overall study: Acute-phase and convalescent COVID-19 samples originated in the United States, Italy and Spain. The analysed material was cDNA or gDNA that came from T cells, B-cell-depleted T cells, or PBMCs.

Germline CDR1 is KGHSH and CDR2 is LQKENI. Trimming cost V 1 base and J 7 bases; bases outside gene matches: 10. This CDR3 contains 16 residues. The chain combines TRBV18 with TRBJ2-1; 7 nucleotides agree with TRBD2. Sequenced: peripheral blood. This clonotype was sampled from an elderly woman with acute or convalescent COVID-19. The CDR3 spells CASSPRTGRAGNEQFF. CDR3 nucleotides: TGTGCCAGCTCACCACGTACGGGGAGGGCAGGAAATGAGCAGTTCTTC. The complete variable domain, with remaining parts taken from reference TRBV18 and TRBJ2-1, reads NAGVMQNPRHLVRRRGQEARLRCSPMKGHSHVYWYRQLPEEGLKFMVYLQKENIIDESGMPKERFSAEFPKEGPSILRIQQVVRGDSAAYFCASSPRTGRAGNEQFFGPGTRLTVL.